Below, one T cell receptor beta chain is given with its context. The CDR3 spans 14 residues. Germline loops: CDR1 KGHDR, CDR2 SFDVKD. V was trimmed by 7 bases and J by 0 bases, leaving 9 bases between them. The data are from a study of blood T cell repertoires in COVID-19. About the study: The study drew acute and convalescent COVID-19 samples from the United States, Italy and Spain.

Sequenced by immunoSEQ multiplex PCR; TCRdb stores in-frame clones only, minus some. The sample contains 250,000 to 300,000 clones, about 88% of which appear only once. The sequenced sample was peripheral blood. The gene calls are TRBV24-1 and TRBJ2-1; D is perhaps TRBD2 (5 bases). This sequence originates from a man in his late teens or twenties with active or convalescent COVID-19. CDR3 in DNA: TGTGCCACCAGGTCGGGAAGCTCCTACAATGAGCAGTTCTTC. Translating gives CATRSGSSYNEQFF.